These 15 T cell receptor beta chains were sequenced from one sample in a study of cytomegalovirus exposure and HLA in healthy donors. This PCR relied on a set of 60 Vbeta primers and 13 Jbeta primers. Profiling relied on immunoSEQ multiplex PCR, and the TCRdb table lists in-frame clones only, not all of them. The sample lists roughly 110,000 clones, 74% occurring once. Sequenced: PBMCs. The source is a human donor in good health.

The chain couples TRBV19 to TRBJ2-1; 12 bases line up with TRBD1. Germline lookup yields CDR1 LNHDA and CDR2 SQIVND (reference sequence). This CDR3 contains 15 residues. V shed 3 bases and J 8 bases; nucleotides not matched to a gene: 5. The CDR3 loop reads CASSILGTGGDEQFF. The CDR3 nucleotides read TGTGCCAGTAGTATTTTGGGGACAGGGGGCGATGAGCAGTTCTTC.

The sample holds a few counts of this clone. The DNA of the CDR3 is TGTGCCAGCAGCTTGGCCTCAGGGAATGAAAAACTGTTTTTT. It translates to CASSLASGNEKLFF. The chain couples TRBV5-4 to TRBJ1-4; TRBD1 might be the D (5 bases). Trimming shortened V by 0 bases and J by 5 bases, and 8 bases separated the two germline ends. Germline lookup yields CDR1 SGHNT and CDR2 YYREEE (reference sequence). CDR3 size: 14 residues.

This chain connects TRBV10-2 to TRBJ2-7; unclear D gene. From germline, CDR1 is WSHSY and CDR2 SAAADI. The CDR3 is 12 residues long. The V end lost 0 bases, the J end lost 6 bases, and 6 bases lay between the germline ends. The chain's CDR3 is CASSESYGEQYF. The CDR3 bases are TGCGCCAGCAGTGAGTCCTACGGCGAGCAGTACTTC.

The chain links TRBV30 to TRBJ1-6, with D possibly being TRBD1 (6 bases). Germline lookup yields CDR1 GTSNPN and CDR2 SVGIG (reference sequence). V lost 2 bases, J lost 10 bases, and 12 bases lay in between. The CDR3 has 13 amino acids. In DNA form, the CDR3 reads TGTGCCTGGAGTCCGACAGGACGATCACCCCTCCACTTT. Its protein is CAWSPTGRSPLHF.

This clone came up a few times. This rearrangement joins TRBV28 to TRBJ2-1, with D maybe TRBD2 (5 bases). This CDR3 comprises 14 residues. Germline V gives CDR1 MDHEN, CDR2 SYDVKM. V was pared by 5 bases and J by 2 bases, with 10 bases between. DNA of the CDR3: TGTGCCAGCAGTGCCCGGGAAACCTACAATGAGCAGTTCTTC. It encodes CASSARETYNEQFF. Supplemented by reference TRBV28 and TRBJ2-1, the full variable domain reads DVKVTQSSRYLVKRTGEKVFLECVQDMDHENMFWYRQDPGLGLRLIYFSYDVKMKEKGDIPEGYSVSREKKERFSLILESASTNQTSMYLCASSARETYNEQFFGPGTRLTVL.

The rearrangement links TRBV6-6 to TRBJ1-2; no clear D. CDR3 length: 12 residues. From germline, CDR1 is MNHNY and CDR2 SVGAGI (reference sequence). The germline V and J ends were trimmed by 8 bases and 0 bases, with 7 bases remaining between them. CDR3 residues: CASSPANYGYTF. CDR3 DNA: TGTGCCAGCTCCCCGGCTAACTATGGCTACACCTTC.

The rearrangement uses TRBV5-4 and TRBJ2-5, with 15 bases identical to TRBD2. Germline CDR1 reads SGHNT; CDR2 reads YYREEE (reference sequence). V trimming: 4 bases; J trimming: 5 bases; junction bases outside the gene matches: 6. This CDR3 spans 16 amino acids. CDR3 amino acids: CASSRGLAGGQETQYF. CDR3 coding DNA: TGTGCCAGCAGCCGTGGACTAGCGGGGGGGCAGGAGACCCAGTACTTC.

The J gene is TRBJ2-3, the V gene TRBV6-6, with 9 bases that match TRBD1. The length of the CDR3 is 15 residues. Germline loops: CDR1 MNHNY, CDR2 SVGAGI (reference sequence). The J segment lost 2 bases and the V segment lost 6 bases, leaving 6 bases of the junction unmatched. The CDR3 region has the DNA TGTGCCAGCAGGGGACAGGGAGTGGACACAGATACGCAGTATTTT. Amino acid sequence: CASRGQGVDTDTQYF.

The gene calls are TRBV9 and TRBJ2-7, with 11 bases identical to TRBD1. Trimming cost V 3 bases and J 4 bases; bases outside gene matches: 3. Germline CDR1 and CDR2: SGDLS and YYNGEE. The CDR3 extends over 14 amino acids. CDR3 loop: CASSARDRGYEQYF. The DNA of the CDR3 is TGTGCCAGCAGCGCCCGGGACAGGGGGTACGAGCAGTACTTC.

The V and J genes are TRBV30 and TRBJ2-7; 8 positions match TRBD1. Germline V lookup: CDR1 GTSNPN, CDR2 SVGIG (reference sequence). Trimming removed 5 bases from V and 0 bases from J; junction bases left unmatched: 3. This CDR3 is 13 amino acids long. Written as DNA, the CDR3 is TGTGCCTGGGGACAGGGCCACTCCTACGAGCAGTACTTC. Protein sequence: CAWGQGHSYEQYF. Complete variable domain (other parts from reference TRBV30 and TRBJ2-7): SQTIHQWPATLVQPVGSPLSLECTVEGTSNPNLYWYRQAAGRGLQLLFYSVGIGQISSEVPQNLSASRPQDRQFILSSKKLLLSDSGFYLCAWGQGHSYEQYFGPGTRLTVT.

V and J are TRBV28 and TRBJ2-1; TRBD1 agrees at 8 bases. This CDR3 is built from 15 residues. Germline lookup yields CDR1 MDHEN and CDR2 SYDVKM. V lost 6 bases, J lost 3 bases, and 7 bases stayed unmatched. The CDR3 protein is CASRLDRGIYNEQFF. CDR3 bases: TGTGCCAGCAGACTCGACAGGGGAATCTACAATGAGCAGTTCTTC.

The chain carries TRBV10-2 and TRBJ1-2, with 7 positions matching TRBD1. The CDR3 contains 12 residues. V shed 2 bases, J shed 13 bases, and the junction held 7 bases outside the gene matches. Germline V gene sequence: CDR1 WSHSY, CDR2 SAAADI. CDR3 residues: CASSEPTGPSTF. CDR3 coding DNA: TGCGCCAGCAGTGAGCCGACAGGGCCCTCCACCTTC.

The chain has TRBV5-1 and TRBJ2-7; the D gene is possibly TRBD1 (6 bases). The CDR3 consists of 15 residues. V gave up 4 bases and J gave up 0 bases, with 14 bases separating them. Germline CDR1 and CDR2: SGHRS and YFSETQ. CDR3 protein: CASSRRSGDSYEQYF. As DNA, the CDR3 is TGCGCCAGCAGCCGAAGGTCAGGGGACTCCTACGAGCAGTACTTC. The whole variable domain, remainder taken from reference TRBV5-1 and TRBJ2-7, is KAGVTQTPRYLIKTRGQQVTLSCSPISGHRSVSWYQQTPGQGLQFLFEYFSETQRNKGNFPGRFSGRQFSNSRSEMNVSTLELGDSALYLCASSRRSGDSYEQYFGPGTRLTVT.

The chain has TRBV5-1 and TRBJ2-1; 8 nucleotides line up with TRBD2. V gave up 1 base and J gave up 3 bases; unmatched junction bases: 12. The germline CDR1 and CDR2 sequences are SGHRS and YFSETQ. The CDR3 has 18 amino acids. DNA for the CDR3: TGCGCCAGCAGCTTGATCTTAACGGCGGGGGGTATCTACAATGAGCAGTTCTTC. Protein: CASSLILTAGGIYNEQFF.

A single count supports this clone. This chain uses TRBV5-4 with TRBJ1-2; D not certain. The germline V and J ends were trimmed by 1 base and 4 bases, with 8 bases remaining between them. The germline CDR1 and CDR2 sequences are SGHNT and YYREEE (reference sequence). The length of the CDR3 is 13 residues. CDR3 DNA: TGTGCCAGCAGCTTGTTAGATCTCTATGGCTACACCTTC. Encoded protein: CASSLLDLYGYTF.